The entry that follows covers one T cell receptor beta chain sequence. Its antigen is unknown. It has no much larger one-base neighbor in the sample; base qualities were not kept. The sample originates from a study of T-cell memory formation after mild COVID-19 (dated by TCRdb to about 2021). Concerning the study at large: TCR sequence clusters from the two donors were largely donor specific. In a couple of donors, T-cell clones that expanded and contracted after mild COVID-19 were followed by sequencing TCRalpha and TCRbeta repertoires longitudinally. Two young, previously healthy adult volunteers, one female and one male, were included in the cohort.

Overall study outcomes, separate from this receptor: SARS-CoV-2 specificity of the second-wave clones peaking on day 37 was not confirmed. Only a couple of mild cases were covered by the study, and larger cohorts that include severe cases with pre-infection samples were considered necessary. Some responding clones were detected in pre-infection memory, which suggested that pre-existing cross-reactive memory T cells had joined the SARS-CoV-2 response. Clones that contracted from day 15 to 85 showed balanced CD4/CD8 phenotypes, whereas a second wave of clones that expanded from day 15 to 37 leaned towards CD4+. Contracting CD4+ clones were located mainly in the CM and EM memory subsets, whereas CD8+ clones were found to be enriched in EMRA.

Ficoll-Paque density gradient centrifugation was used to isolate PBMCs. CDR3 length: 10 amino acids, cysteine to phenylalanine. Only CDR3 DNA is held: 30 bases, read in frame from base 1. CDR1 and CDR2 were assigned from the germline V gene (reference sequence) as MNHNY and SVGAGI. Trimming takes 8 bases from V and 3 bases from J, and the germline ends sit 4 bases apart. The instrument given in TCRdb is Illumina NovaSeq 6000. TCRalpha and TCRbeta cDNA libraries were built by 5'RACE with constant-segment primers, adding sample barcodes and unique molecular identifiers. Trizol reagent was used to extract RNA from every sample. Libraries were amplified in two PCR steps, with a second sample barcode and Illumina TruSeq adapters added in the second step. The libraries were sequenced on an Illumina NovaSeq using 2 x 150 bp paired-end reads. On the authors' methods: With migec v1.2.7, reads were demultiplexed and then collapsed into UMI-guided consensus sequences. Using mixcr v2.1.11, the UMI consensuses were aligned to TRA and TRB V and J templates and assembled into clonotypes. Clonotypes were classified as expanded or contracted when called significant by both edgeR and NoisET, with noise models trained on biological replicates. For edgeR calls, the thresholds were a false discovery rate-adjusted p below 0.01 and a log2 fold-change of 1. PCA with hierarchical clustering of max-normalized trajectories of the 1000 most abundant clonotypes was used as exploratory dynamics analysis. The CD4 or CD8 phenotype of responding clones was assigned using the separately sequenced CD4+ and CD8+ repertoires. In TCRdb, the public reads were trimmed at Q25 with fastp and aligned with MiXCR, with productive beta chains retained. Identical CDR3 proteins give one entry, which carries the most common genes and DNA. The V and J calls were determined by TCRdb, not by the authors. Present in this sample are 190,000 or so distinct CDR3 sequences, roughly a fifth of which were seen just once. 20% to 25% of the sample comes from the top ten.

Specimen: PBMCs or a T cell subset sorted from them (not recorded which). This receptor was obtained from an adult woman who had mild COVID-19 (a few samples of this study predate the infection). The sample titles of this study are shuffled in the database, so cell type and time point are left out; the donor was told from shared clones. The chain is assembled from TRBV6-6 and TRBJ1-2, with no confidently assigned D gene. The CDR3 protein is CASGHYGYTF. The nucleotides read TGTGCCAGCGGACACTATGGCTACACCTTC.